Listed below are T cell receptor beta chains from one sample, sequenced in a study of blood T cell repertoires in COVID-19. Repertoires were generated with immunoSEQ multiplex PCR, while TCRdb's copy carries only in-frame clones and drops some. The repertoire holds approximately 150,000 clones, with around 83% as singletons. The sequenced material came from peripheral blood. These receptor sequences come from a man aged 65-85 years who had recovered from COVID-19. Each CDR3 is given with its conserved first and last residue. The order of the fields is CDR3 length, V gene, J gene, D gene, clone size, CDR3 protein, CDR3 DNA. A D gene is named only where the DNA matches it firmly. The listing skips clone size in some rows; elsewhere it reads once, few, many or a size class.

len: 15; v_gene: TRBV5-1; j_gene: TRBJ2-7; d_gene: TRBD2; abundance: few; CDR3aa: CASSETSGSSYEQYF; CDR3nt: TGCGCCAGCAGCGAGACTAGCGGAAGCTCCTACGAGCAGTACTTC
len: 16; v_gene: TRBV7-3; j_gene: TRBJ2-3; d_gene: TRBD2; abundance: .; CDR3aa: CASSLGDLIAGDTQYF; CDR3nt: TGTGCCAGCAGCTTGGGGGATCTAATAGCGGGAGATACGCAGTATTTT
len: 15; v_gene: TRBV7-8; j_gene: TRBJ2-2; d_gene: .; abundance: .; CDR3aa: CASSYRTEPTGELFF; CDR3nt: TGTGCCAGCAGCTATAGGACAGAGCCCACCGGGGAGCTGTTTTTT
len: 13; v_gene: TRBV9; j_gene: TRBJ1-2; d_gene: .; abundance: .; CDR3aa: CASSGQPNYGYTF; CDR3nt: TGTGCCAGCAGCGGACAGCCCAACTATGGCTACACCTTC
len: 16; v_gene: TRBV11-1; j_gene: TRBJ2-1; d_gene: TRBD2; abundance: .; CDR3aa: CASSRDVSGSPHEQFF; CDR3nt: TGTGCCAGCAGTCGAGACGTAAGCGGGAGTCCCCATGAGCAGTTCTTC
len: 18; v_gene: TRBV2; j_gene: TRBJ2-1; d_gene: .; abundance: .; CDR3aa: CASSAGSRGGSFTDEQFF; CDR3nt: TGTGCCAGCAGTGCGGGGTCTCGTGGTGGGAGTTTTACCGATGAGCAGTTCTTC
len: 14; v_gene: TRBV18; j_gene: TRBJ2-7; d_gene: TRBD1; abundance: .; CDR3aa: CASSPGTGDIEQYF; CDR3nt: TGTGCCAGCTCACCGGGGACAGGGGATATCGAGCAGTACTTC
len: 16; v_gene: TRBV9; j_gene: TRBJ1-1; d_gene: .; abundance: .; CDR3aa: CASSPIGRVENTEAFF; CDR3nt: TGTGCCAGCAGCCCCATCGGTCGGGTGGAGAACACTGAAGCTTTCTTT
len: 18; v_gene: TRBV21-1; j_gene: TRBJ1-5; d_gene: .; abundance: .; CDR3aa: CASSKMVPQLFSNQPQHF; CDR3nt: TGTGCCAGCAGCAAAATGGTCCCCCAACTATTTAGCAATCAGCCCCAGCATTTT
len: 13; v_gene: TRBV5-1; j_gene: TRBJ2-5; d_gene: .; abundance: .; CDR3aa: CASSSGGQETQYF; CDR3nt: TGCGCCAGCAGCTCCGGGGGCCAAGAGACCCAGTACTTC
len: 16; v_gene: TRBV4-1; j_gene: TRBJ2-1; d_gene: .; abundance: once; CDR3aa: CASRVRDLRTYNEQFF; CDR3nt: TGCGCCAGCAGAGTCCGGGACTTAAGGACCTACAATGAGCAGTTCTTC
len: 14; v_gene: TRBV9; j_gene: TRBJ2-5; d_gene: .; abundance: .; CDR3aa: CASSASGIQETQYF; CDR3nt: TGTGCCAGCAGCGCCTCGGGGATACAAGAGACCCAGTACTTC
len: 13; v_gene: TRBV28; j_gene: TRBJ1-6; d_gene: TRBD1; abundance: few; CDR3aa: CATRGQGNSPLHF; CDR3nt: TGTGCCACCCGAGGACAGGGAAATTCACCCCTCCACTTT
len: 13; v_gene: TRBV5-4; j_gene: TRBJ2-5; d_gene: .; abundance: .; CDR3aa: CASSFTDQETQYF; CDR3nt: TGTGCCAGCAGCTTTACAGACCAAGAGACCCAGTACTTC
len: 14; v_gene: TRBV6-5; j_gene: TRBJ2-1; d_gene: .; abundance: .; CDR3aa: CASRRLGARNEQFF; CDR3nt: TGTGCCAGCAGAAGACTAGGGGCAAGGAATGAGCAGTTCTTC
len: 15; v_gene: TRBV30; j_gene: TRBJ1-4; d_gene: .; abundance: few; CDR3aa: CAWTSGLRRDEKLFF; CDR3nt: TGTGCCTGGACCTCTGGGCTCCGGAGGGATGAAAAACTGTTTTTT
len: 13; v_gene: TRBV29-1; j_gene: TRBJ2-7; d_gene: .; abundance: .; CDR3aa: CSARRETDYEQYF; CDR3nt: TGCAGCGCCCGGCGCGAGACAGACTACGAGCAGTACTTC
len: 14; v_gene: TRBV10-3; j_gene: TRBJ1-2; d_gene: TRBD1; abundance: .; CDR3aa: CAISAGQGNYGYTF; CDR3nt: TGTGCCATCAGTGCGGGACAGGGCAACTATGGCTACACCTTC
len: 13; v_gene: TRBV3-1/TRBV3-2; j_gene: TRBJ2-5; d_gene: TRBD2; abundance: .; CDR3aa: CASSQVTSGDQYF; CDR3nt: TGTGCCAGCAGCCAAGTAACCAGCGGGGACCAGTACTTC